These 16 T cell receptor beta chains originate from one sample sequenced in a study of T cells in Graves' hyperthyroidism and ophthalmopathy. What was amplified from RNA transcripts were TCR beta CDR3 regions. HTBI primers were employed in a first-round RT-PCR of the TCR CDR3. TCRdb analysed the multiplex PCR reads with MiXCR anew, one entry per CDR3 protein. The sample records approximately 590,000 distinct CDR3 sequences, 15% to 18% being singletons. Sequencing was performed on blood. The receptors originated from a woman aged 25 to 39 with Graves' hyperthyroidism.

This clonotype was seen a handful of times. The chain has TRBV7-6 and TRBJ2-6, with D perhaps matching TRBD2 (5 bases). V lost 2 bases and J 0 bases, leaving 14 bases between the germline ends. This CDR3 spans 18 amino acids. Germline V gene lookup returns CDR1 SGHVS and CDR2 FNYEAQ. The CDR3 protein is CASSLPGIFSSGANVLTF. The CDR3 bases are TGTGCCAGCAGCTTACCCGGGATTTTTAGCTCTGGGGCCAACGTCCTGACTTTC. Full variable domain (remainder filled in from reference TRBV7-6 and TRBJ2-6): GAGVSQSPRYKVTKRGQDVALRCDPISGHVSLYWYRQALGQGPEFLTYFNYEAQQDKSGLPNDRFSAERPEGSISTLTIQRTEQRDSAMYRCASSLPGIFSSGANVLTFGAGSRLTVL.

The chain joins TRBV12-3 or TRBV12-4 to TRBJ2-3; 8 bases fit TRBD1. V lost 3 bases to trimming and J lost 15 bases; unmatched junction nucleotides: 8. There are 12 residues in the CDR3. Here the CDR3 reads CASSFTDRVYYF. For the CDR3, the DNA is TGTGCCAGCAGTTTCACGGACAGGGTATATTATTTT.

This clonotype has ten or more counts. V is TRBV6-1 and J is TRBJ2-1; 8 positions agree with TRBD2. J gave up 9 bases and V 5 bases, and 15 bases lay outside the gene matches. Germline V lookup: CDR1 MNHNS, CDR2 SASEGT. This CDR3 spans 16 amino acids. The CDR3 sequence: CASSSGGSGSLGEQFF. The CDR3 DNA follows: TGTGCCAGCAGTTCCGGGGGGAGCGGGAGTCTTGGTGAGCAGTTCTTC.

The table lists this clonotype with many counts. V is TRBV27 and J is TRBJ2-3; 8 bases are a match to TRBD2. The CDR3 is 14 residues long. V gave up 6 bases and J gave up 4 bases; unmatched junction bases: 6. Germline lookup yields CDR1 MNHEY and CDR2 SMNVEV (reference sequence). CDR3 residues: CASRGGLVPDTQYF. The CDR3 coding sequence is TGTGCCAGCAGGGGGGGACTAGTGCCAGATACGCAGTATTTT.

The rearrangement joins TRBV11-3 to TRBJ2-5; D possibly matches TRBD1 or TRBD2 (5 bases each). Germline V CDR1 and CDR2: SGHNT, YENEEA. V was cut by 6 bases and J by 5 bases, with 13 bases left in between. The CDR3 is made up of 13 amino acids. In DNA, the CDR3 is TGTGCCAGCAGAAGAGGGGTAGGCGAGACCCAGTACTTC. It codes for CASRRGVGETQYF.

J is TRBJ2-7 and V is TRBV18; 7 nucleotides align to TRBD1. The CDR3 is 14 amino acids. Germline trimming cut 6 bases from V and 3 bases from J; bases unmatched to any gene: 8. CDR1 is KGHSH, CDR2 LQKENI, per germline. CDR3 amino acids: CASSPWTGYYEQYF. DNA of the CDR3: TGTGCCAGCTCCCCGTGGACAGGTTACTACGAGCAGTACTTC. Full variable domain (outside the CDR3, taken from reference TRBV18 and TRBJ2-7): NAGVMQNPRHLVRRRGQEARLRCSPMKGHSHVYWYRQLPEEGLKFMVYLQKENIIDESGMPKERFSAEFPKEGPSILRIQQVVRGDSAAYFCASSPWTGYYEQYFGPGTRLTVT.

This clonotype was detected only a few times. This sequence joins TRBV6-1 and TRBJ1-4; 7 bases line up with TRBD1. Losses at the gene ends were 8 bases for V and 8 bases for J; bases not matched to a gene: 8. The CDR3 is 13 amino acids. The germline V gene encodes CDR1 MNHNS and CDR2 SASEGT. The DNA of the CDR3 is TGTGCCAGCGCCCGCGACAGGGACGAAAAACTGTTTTTT. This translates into CASARDRDEKLFF.

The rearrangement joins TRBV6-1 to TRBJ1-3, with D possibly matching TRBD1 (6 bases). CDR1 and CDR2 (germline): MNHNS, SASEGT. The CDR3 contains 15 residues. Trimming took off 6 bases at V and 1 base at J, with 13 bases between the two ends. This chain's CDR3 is CASRRQVSSGNTIYF. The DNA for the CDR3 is TGTGCCAGCAGGCGACAGGTTTCTTCTGGAAACACCATATATTTT.

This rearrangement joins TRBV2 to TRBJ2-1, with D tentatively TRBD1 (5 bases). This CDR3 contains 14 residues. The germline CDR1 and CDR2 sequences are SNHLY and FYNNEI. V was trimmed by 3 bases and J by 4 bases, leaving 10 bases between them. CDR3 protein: CASSEGRAYNEQFF. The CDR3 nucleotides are TGTGCCAGCAGTGAGGGCAGGGCTTACAATGAGCAGTTCTTC.

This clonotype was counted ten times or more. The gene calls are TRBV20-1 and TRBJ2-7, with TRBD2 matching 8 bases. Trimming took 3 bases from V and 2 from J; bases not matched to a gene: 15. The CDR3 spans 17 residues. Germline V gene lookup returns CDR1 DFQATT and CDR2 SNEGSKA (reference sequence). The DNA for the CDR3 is TGCAGTGCTAGGGGACGGCCAATAGCGGGAATCACCTACGAGCAGTACTTC. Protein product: CSARGRPIAGITYEQYF.

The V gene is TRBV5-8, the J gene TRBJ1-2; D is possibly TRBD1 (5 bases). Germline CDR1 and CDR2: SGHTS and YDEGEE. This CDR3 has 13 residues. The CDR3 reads CASGMGELWGYTF. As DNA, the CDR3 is TGTGCAAGCGGTATGGGGGAACTATGGGGCTACACCTTC. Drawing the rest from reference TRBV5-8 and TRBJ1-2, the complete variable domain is EAGVTQSPTHLIKTRGQQATLRCSPISGHTSVYWYQQALGLGLQFLLWYDEGEERNRGNFPPRFSGRQFPNYSSELNVNALELEDSALYLCASGMGELWGYTFGSGTRLTVV.

The CDR3 coding sequence is TGCAGCGTTAGCAGGGACAGCCAATTAAACACTGAAGCTTTCTTT. This gives the protein CSVSRDSQLNTEAFF. V is TRBV29-1 and J is TRBJ1-1, with 7 bases that match TRBD1. Germline CDR1 reads SQVTM; CDR2 reads ANQGSEA. CDR3 length equals 15 residues. V lost 5 bases and J lost 2; bases outside the gene matches: 11. Combining the CDR3 with reference TRBV29-1 and TRBJ1-1 gives the whole variable domain SAVISQKPSRDICQRGTSLTIQCQVDSQVTMMFWYRQQPGQSLTLIATANQGSEATYESGFVIDKFPISRPNLTFSTLTVSNMSPEDSSIYLCSVSRDSQLNTEAFFGQGTRLTVV.

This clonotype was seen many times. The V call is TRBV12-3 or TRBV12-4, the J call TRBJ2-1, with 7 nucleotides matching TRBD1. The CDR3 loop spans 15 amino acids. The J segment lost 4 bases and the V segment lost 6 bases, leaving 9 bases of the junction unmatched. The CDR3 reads CASRQGQIAYNEQFF. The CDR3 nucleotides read TGTGCCAGCAGGCAGGGACAGATCGCTTACAATGAGCAGTTCTTC.

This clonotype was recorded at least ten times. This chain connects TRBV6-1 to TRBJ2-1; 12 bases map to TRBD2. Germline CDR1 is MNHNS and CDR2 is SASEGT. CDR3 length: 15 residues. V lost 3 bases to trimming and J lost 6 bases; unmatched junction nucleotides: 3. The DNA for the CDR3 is TGTGCCAGCAGTGAGACTAGCGGGAGTGTCAATGAGCAGTTCTTC. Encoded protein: CASSETSGSVNEQFF.

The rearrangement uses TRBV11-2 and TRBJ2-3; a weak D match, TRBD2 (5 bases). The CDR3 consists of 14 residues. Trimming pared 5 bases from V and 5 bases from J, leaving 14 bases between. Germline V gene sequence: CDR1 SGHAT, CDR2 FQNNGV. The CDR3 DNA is TGTGCCAGCAGCCGAGAGGGCACTAGAGATACGCAGTATTTT. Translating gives CASSREGTRDTQYF.

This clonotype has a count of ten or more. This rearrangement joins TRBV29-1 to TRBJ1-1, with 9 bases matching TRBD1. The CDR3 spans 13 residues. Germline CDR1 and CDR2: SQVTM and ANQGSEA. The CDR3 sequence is CSYRGHLNTEAFF. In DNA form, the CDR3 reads TGCAGTTACAGGGGGCACTTGAACACTGAAGCTTTCTTT.